This entry features one T cell receptor (beta chain) sequence. Some clones are missing from TCRdb's copy, which holds only in-frame ones; the method was immunoSEQ multiplex PCR. Of roughly 250,000 clones in the sample, 65% to 85% are singletons; the top ten hold around 0.64%. This sample is drawn from a study of Tregs in tolerant kidney transplant recipients. The sequence was obtained from a human donor in good health. The sequencing sample was made of CD4+ T cells from blood.

CDR3: CASRGRQGNTEAFF. DNA of the CDR3: TGTGCCAGCAGAGGTCGACAGGGGAACACTGAAGCTTTCTTT. V is TRBV6-1 and J is TRBJ1-1; 7 positions agree with TRBD1. V gave up 6 bases and J gave up 1 base; unmatched junction bases: 5. Germline CDR1 MNHNS, CDR2 SASEGT. CDR3 length: 14 residues.